The TCR beta chain described here comes from a study of OX40 agonist ivuxolimab in advanced cancers. With regard to the full study: The costimulatory receptor OX40 (CD134) was targeted by ivuxolimab, a fully human IgG2 agonistic monoclonal antibody. Intravenous ivuxolimab was administered to patients every 2 weeks at six dose levels: 0.01, 0.1, 0.3, 1.5, 3 and 10 mg/kg. Of the approximately 50 dose-escalation patients, hepatocellular carcinoma was present in around 20, melanoma in roughly 15, renal cell carcinoma in 9 and head and neck cancer in 9. In the dose-escalation cohort, roughly 80% of patients were male, and the mean age was approximately 60 years, with a range of roughly 20 to 80. Prior anti-PD-1, anti-PD-L1 or anti-CTLA-4 therapy was permitted, and approximately 40% of dose-escalation patients had received checkpoint inhibitors. Three dose-escalation patients achieved partial responses, one with hepatocellular carcinoma and two with cutaneous melanoma. Peripheral TCRbeta sequencing was intended to test whether TCR sequence diversity was altered and clonal T-cell expansion was caused by ivuxolimab. The paper reports the monotherapy dose-escalation portion (N of about 54 patients) of the phase I ivuxolimab trial.

Details on this clone: It has no known antigen specificity. No qualities accompany the bases; no much larger clone lies one base away.

Patients with a history of autoimmune disease or receiving systemic immunosuppression were excluded from the trial. Peripheral blood for TCR sequencing was drawn from every dose cohort at baseline, at cycle 4 day 1 and at cycle 7 day 1. Samples came from an open-label, multicenter, first-in-human phase I dose-escalation trial of ivuxolimab. Adults with locally advanced or metastatic head and neck squamous cell, hepatocellular, melanoma or renal cell carcinoma were enrolled in the trial. CD4+ and CD8+ T cells were sorted separately from peripheral blood before TCR sequencing. Points the paper makes about the study in general: The antigen specificity of the clonally expanded peripheral T cells was not determined. At doses of 0.1 to 3.0 mg/kg, clonal expansion of both CD4+ and CD8+ T cells in blood was seen between baseline and week 6. In the 0.1-3.0 mg/kg groups, partial responders were among the patients with the lowest normalized peripheral clonal expansion, particularly in CD8+ T cells. After ivuxolimab, expanded clones were on average more numerous among CD8+ T cells than among CD4+ T cells. Low levels of normalized T-cell clonal expansion were also seen in some patients who did not respond.

For sequencing of the TCRbeta CDR3 region, genomic DNA was extracted from the sorted cells. The immunoSEQ Assay was used to sequence the TCRbeta CDR3 regions. TCRdb mirrors the immuneACCESS table, restricted to in-frame sequences. Some clones are absent from its copies; in checked studies, under half trace to an unresolved V gene, and the reason for the others is unknown. The sample yields some 73,000 clones; about 87% were counted once. The ten largest clones add up to approximately 11% of the sample. The clonotype comes from an adult with an advanced solid tumor such as melanoma, head and neck, liver or kidney cancer. The sample consisted of CD4+ or CD8+ T cells sorted from blood, taken in a trial of the OX40 agonist ivuxolimab.

The CDR3 in this case is CATTPGGLGEQYF. The sequence in DNA is TGTGCCACCACCCCGGGGGGGCTAGGCGAGCAGTACTTC. Rearrangement joined TRBV19 to TRBJ2-7, with 8 bases in between that match TRBD2. The germline V and J ends show losses of 10 bases and 6 bases respectively, and no gene match explains 11 bases of the junction. The CDR3, cysteine through phenylalanine, is 13 amino acids long. The sequence is cut down to CDR3 DNA, 39 bases in frame from base 1. Reading the germline V gene (reference sequence) gives CDR1 LNHDA and CDR2 SQIVND.